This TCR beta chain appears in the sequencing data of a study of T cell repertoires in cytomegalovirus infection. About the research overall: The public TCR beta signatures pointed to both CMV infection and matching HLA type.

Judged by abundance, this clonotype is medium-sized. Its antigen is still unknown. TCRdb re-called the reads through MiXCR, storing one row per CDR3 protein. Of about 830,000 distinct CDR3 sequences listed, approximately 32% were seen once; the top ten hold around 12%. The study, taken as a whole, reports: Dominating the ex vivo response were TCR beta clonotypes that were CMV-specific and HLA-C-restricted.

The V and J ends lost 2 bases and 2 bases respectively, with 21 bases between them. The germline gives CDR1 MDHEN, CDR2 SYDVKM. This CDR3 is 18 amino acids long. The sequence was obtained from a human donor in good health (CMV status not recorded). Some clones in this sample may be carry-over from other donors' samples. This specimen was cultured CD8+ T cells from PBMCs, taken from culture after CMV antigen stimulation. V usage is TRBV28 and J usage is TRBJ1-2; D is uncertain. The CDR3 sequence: CASSLTGRTLPLNYGYTF. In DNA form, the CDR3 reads TGTGCCAGCAGTTTAACGGGCCGGACCCTACCCCTCAACTATGGCTACACCTTC.